This T cell receptor (beta chain) was captured by sequencing in a study of T cell changes during pregnancy in multiple sclerosis (dated by TCRdb to the late 2010s). Concerning the study at large: In women with multiple sclerosis, the researchers looked at how the T cell repertoire shifted as pregnancy progressed.

Receptor libraries were prepared by the immunoSEQ multiplex PCR assay. Held by TCRdb, this immuneACCESS table contains in-frame sequences only and omits some clones. Under half of the omission traces to an unresolved V gene where checked; the cause of the rest is unknown. Present in this sample are some 34,000 clones, roughly 92% of which were seen just once. The top ten hold about 0.42% of the sample. Measured from the cysteine to the phenylalanine, the CDR3 is 15 residues long. The kept DNA is CDR3 alone, 45 bases in frame from the first base. The germline V gene yields SGHTS for CDR1 and YDEGEE for CDR2. Trimmed from V: 4 bases; trimmed from J: 5 bases; junction bases lacking a gene match: 8. About this clone: Its recognized antigen is unknown. No much larger clonotype is one base removed from it; base qualities were not supplied.

This clonotype was obtained from a female donor in good health, enrolled as a control in a pregnancy study. The material sequenced was CD4+ T cells from peripheral blood mononuclear cells, taken in the third trimester of pregnancy. The chain couples TRBV5-8 to TRBJ1-1; 10 bases in between match TRBD1. The DNA reads TGTGCCAGCAGCCCCGGGACAGGGGATTCGACTGAAGCTTTCTTT. This sequence encodes CASSPGTGDSTEAFF.